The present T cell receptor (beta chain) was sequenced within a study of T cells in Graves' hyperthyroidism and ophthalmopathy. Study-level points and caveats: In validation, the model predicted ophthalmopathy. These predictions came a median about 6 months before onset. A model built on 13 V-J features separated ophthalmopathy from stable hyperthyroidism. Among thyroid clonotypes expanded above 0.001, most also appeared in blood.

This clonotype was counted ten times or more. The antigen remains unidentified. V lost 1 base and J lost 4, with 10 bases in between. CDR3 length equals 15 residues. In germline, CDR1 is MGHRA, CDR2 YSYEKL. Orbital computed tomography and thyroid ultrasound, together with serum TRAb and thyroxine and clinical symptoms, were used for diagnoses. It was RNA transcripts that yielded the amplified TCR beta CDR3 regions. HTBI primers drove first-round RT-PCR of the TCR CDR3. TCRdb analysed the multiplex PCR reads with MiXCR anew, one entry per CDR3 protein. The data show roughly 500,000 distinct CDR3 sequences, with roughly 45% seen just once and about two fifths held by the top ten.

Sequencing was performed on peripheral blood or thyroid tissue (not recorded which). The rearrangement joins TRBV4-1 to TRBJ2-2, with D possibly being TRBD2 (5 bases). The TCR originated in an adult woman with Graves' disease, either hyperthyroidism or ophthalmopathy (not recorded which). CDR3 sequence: CASSQVALSTGELFF. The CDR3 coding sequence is TGCGCCAGCAGCCAAGTAGCGTTGAGCACCGGGGAGCTGTTTTTT.